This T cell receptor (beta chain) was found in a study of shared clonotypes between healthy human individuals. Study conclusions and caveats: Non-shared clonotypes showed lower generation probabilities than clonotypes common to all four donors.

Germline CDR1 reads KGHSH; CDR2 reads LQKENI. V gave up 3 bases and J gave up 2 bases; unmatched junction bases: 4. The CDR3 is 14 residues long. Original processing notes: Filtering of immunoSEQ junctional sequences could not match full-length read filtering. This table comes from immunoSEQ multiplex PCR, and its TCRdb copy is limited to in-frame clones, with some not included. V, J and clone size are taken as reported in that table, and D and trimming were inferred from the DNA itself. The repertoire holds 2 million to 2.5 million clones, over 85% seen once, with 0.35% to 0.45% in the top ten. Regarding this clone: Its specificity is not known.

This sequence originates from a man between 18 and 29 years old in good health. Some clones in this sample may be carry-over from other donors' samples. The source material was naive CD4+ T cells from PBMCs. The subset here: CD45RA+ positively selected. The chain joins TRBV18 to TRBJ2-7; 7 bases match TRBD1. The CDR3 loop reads CASSPTGATYEQYF. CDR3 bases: TGTGCCAGCTCACCCACAGGGGCCACCTACGAGCAGTACTTC.